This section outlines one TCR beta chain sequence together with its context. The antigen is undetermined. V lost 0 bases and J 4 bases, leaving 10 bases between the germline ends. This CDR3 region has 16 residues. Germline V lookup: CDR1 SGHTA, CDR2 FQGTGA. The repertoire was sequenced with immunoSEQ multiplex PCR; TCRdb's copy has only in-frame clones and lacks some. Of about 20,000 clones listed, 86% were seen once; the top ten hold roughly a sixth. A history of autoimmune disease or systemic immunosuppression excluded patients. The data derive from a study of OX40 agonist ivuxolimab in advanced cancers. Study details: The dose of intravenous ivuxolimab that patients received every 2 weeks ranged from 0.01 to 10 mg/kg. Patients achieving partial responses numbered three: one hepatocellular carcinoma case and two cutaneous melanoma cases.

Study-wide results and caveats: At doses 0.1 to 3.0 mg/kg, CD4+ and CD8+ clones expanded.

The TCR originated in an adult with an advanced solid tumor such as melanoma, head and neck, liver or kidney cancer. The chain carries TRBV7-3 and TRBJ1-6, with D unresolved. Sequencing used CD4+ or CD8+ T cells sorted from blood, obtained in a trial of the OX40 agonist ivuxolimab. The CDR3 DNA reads TGTGCCAGCAGCTTAACAGGGCAGAAGTATAATTCACCCCTCCACTTT. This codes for CASSLTGQKYNSPLHF.